These T cell receptor beta chains were read from a single sample in a study of cytomegalovirus exposure and HLA in healthy donors. The table came from immunoSEQ multiplex PCR; TCRdb's copy has only in-frame clones and leaves some out. The sample records about 170,000 clones, 82% being singletons. Specimen: PBMCs. These receptors came from a girl aged 2 to 9 in good health and CMV-seropositive. Both conserved end residues are part of each CDR3. D genes are given only for firm matches.

v_call	j_call	d_call	cdr3_aa	cdr3_nt
TRBV30	TRBJ1-6	TRBD1	CAWSEGQGYNSPLHF	TGTGCCTGGAGTGAAGGACAGGGATATAATTCACCCCTCCACTTT
TRBV6-5	TRBJ1-2	TRBD1	CASSRTGGNYGYTF	TGTGCCAGCAGTCGGACAGGGGGCAACTATGGCTACACCTTC
TRBV9	TRBJ2-7	-	CASSVAGEPREQYF	TGTGCCAGCAGCGTAGCGGGGGAGCCGCGGGAGCAGTACTTC
TRBV19	TRBJ2-2	-	CASSLNTGELFF	TGTGCCAGTAGCCTGAACACCGGGGAGCTGTTTTTT
TRBV6-1	TRBJ1-3	TRBD1	CASSERMDRGGNTIYF	TGTGCCAGCAGTGAACGTATGGACAGGGGAGGAAACACCATATATTTT
TRBV29-1	TRBJ2-3	TRBD1	CSVVKTGATDTQYF	TGCAGCGTTGTCAAAACAGGGGCCACAGATACGCAGTATTTT
TRBV5-1	TRBJ1-4	TRBD1	CASSFTQGQKLFF	TGCGCCAGCAGCTTTACACAGGGGCAAAAACTGTTTTTT
TRBV6-6	TRBJ2-1	-	CASRGTLSSYNEQFF	TGTGCCAGCAGGGGGACTTTAAGCTCCTACAATGAGCAGTTCTTC
TRBV11-2	TRBJ1-5	TRBD1	CASSLDPTGGLDQPQHF	TGTGCCAGCAGCTTAGACCCGACAGGGGGCCTGGATCAGCCCCAGCATTTT
TRBV13	TRBJ2-1	-	CASSLNGGYNEQFF	TGTGCCAGCAGCTTGAATGGCGGGTACAATGAGCAGTTCTTC
TRBV30	TRBJ1-4	TRBD1	CAWSSPGQEKLFF	TGTGCCTGGAGTTCCCCGGGACAGGAAAAACTGTTTTTT